These 9 T cell receptor beta chains were sequenced from one sample in a study of blood T cell repertoires in COVID-19. TCRdb's table, derived via immunoSEQ multiplex PCR, lists solely in-frame clones and lacks some. Of about 250,000 clones listed, about 86% were seen once; the top ten hold just over 8.5%. The sample was peripheral blood. The receptors were gathered from a man in his forties with active or convalescent COVID-19.

This chain connects TRBV6-1 to TRBJ2-7, with D unclear. The V and J ends lost 1 base and 4 bases respectively, with 17 bases between them. This CDR3 has 16 residues. Germline V gene data show CDR1 as MNHNS and CDR2 as SASEGT. The CDR3 spells CASSEDLPPFRYEQYF. CDR3 coding DNA: TGTGCCAGCAGTGAAGACCTCCCACCATTTCGGTACGAGCAGTACTTC.

The chain joins TRBV12-5 to TRBJ2-3, with 7 bases fitting TRBD2. The CDR3 contains 14 residues. The V gene end was trimmed by 8 bases and the J gene end by 4 bases; junction bases not matched to a gene: 9. CDR1 and CDR2 from the germline V gene are LGHNT and FRNRAP. CDR3 loop: CASRREPLSDTQYF. The CDR3 coding sequence is TGTGCTAGTAGGCGGGAGCCCCTCTCAGATACGCAGTATTTT.

V usage is TRBV12-3 or TRBV12-4 and J usage is TRBJ1-6; 7 bases match TRBD1. The CDR3 covers 13 residues. V dropped 6 bases and J dropped 10; count of bases not matched to a gene: 6. In nucleotides, the CDR3 is TGTGCCAGCAGCCGGGACAGAGTGTCACCCCTCCACTTT. Encoded protein: CASSRDRVSPLHF.

This rearrangement joins TRBV10-3 to TRBJ2-7; a weak D match, TRBD2 (6 bases). V was clipped by 6 bases and J by 3 bases, with 9 bases between them. Per germline, CDR1 ENHRY and CDR2 SYGVKD. The length of the CDR3 is 12 residues. The CDR3 here is CAIRDYNYEQYF. CDR3 sequence (DNA): TGTGCCATCAGGGACTACAACTACGAGCAGTACTTC.

The V gene is TRBV6-1, the J gene TRBJ2-3, with 12 nucleotides matching TRBD2. The CDR3 runs to 17 residues. The V segment lost 4 bases and the J segment 5 bases; nucleotides outside the gene matches: 10. CDR1 MNHNS and CDR2 SASEGT come from the germline V gene. CDR3 nucleotide sequence: TGTGCCAGCAGTGCCGCCCTAGCGGGAGGGCCGAGAGATACGCAGTATTTT. It encodes CASSAALAGGPRDTQYF.

V gene TRBV3-1 (or the pseudogene TRBV3-2) combines with J gene TRBJ2-5; D is perhaps TRBD2 (6 bases). Per the germline V gene, CDR1 is LGHDT and CDR2 is YNNKEL (reference sequence). The CDR3 totals 14 residues. The V end lost 0 bases, the J end lost 2 bases, and 7 bases lay between the germline ends. The CDR3: CASSQEEGQETQYF. The CDR3, as DNA: TGTGCCAGCAGCCAAGAGGAGGGGCAAGAGACCCAGTACTTC.

This chain joins TRBV29-1 and TRBJ1-3; 8 bases map to TRBD1. The ends lost 5 bases at V and 2 bases at J; junction bases unmatched: 5. This CDR3 comprises 14 residues. Germline V CDR1 and CDR2: SQVTM, ANQGSEA. This CDR3 is CSVKQGGTGNTIYF. The CDR3 DNA reads as TGCAGCGTTAAACAGGGGGGAACTGGAAACACCATATATTTT.

The chain couples TRBV18 to TRBJ2-7; TRBD1 matches at 8 bases. V dropped 5 bases and J dropped 5; count of bases not matched to a gene: 8. The CDR3 length is 14 residues. Germline CDR1 KGHSH, CDR2 LQKENI. Here the CDR3 reads CASSDRGSYDEQYF. Here the CDR3 DNA reads TGTGCCAGCTCAGACAGGGGAAGCTACGACGAGCAGTACTTC.

CDR3 loop: CASSLDWSSGGQETQYF. DNA of the CDR3: TGTGCCAGCAGCTTAGATTGGTCCAGCGGGGGACAAGAGACCCAGTACTTC. The rearrangement joins TRBV11-3 to TRBJ2-5; TRBD2 aligns across 8 bases. The CDR3 loop spans 17 amino acids. V lost 0 bases and J lost 2; bases outside the gene matches: 8. CDR1 and CDR2 (germline): SGHNT, YENEEA.